The following is a TCR beta chain sequence with its context. The data are from a study of blood T cell repertoires in COVID-19. Study-wide context: COVID-19 samples from acute and convalescent phases originated in the United States, Italy and Spain. The analysed material was cDNA or gDNA that came from T cells, B-cell-depleted T cells, or PBMCs.

Germline V gene data show CDR1 as PRHDT and CDR2 as FYEKMQ (reference sequence). V lost 4 bases and J lost 1; bases outside the gene matches: 5. The CDR3 extends over 15 amino acids. In the original processing: How many nucleated cells were present was estimated from reference gene primer amplification. This table comes from immunoSEQ multiplex PCR, and its TCRdb copy is limited to in-frame clones, with some not included. V and J calls and clone size are those listed in that table; D and trimming were worked out from the DNA. The sample records about 92,000 clones, over 75% being singletons. Specimen: peripheral blood. The receptor comes from a human donor in a cohort sampled during active COVID-19. This chain connects TRBV13 to TRBJ2-7; 9 bases line up with TRBD1. CDR3 loop: CASSYDRGNSYEQYF. In DNA form, the CDR3 reads TGTGCCAGCAGCTATGACAGGGGGAATTCCTACGAGCAGTACTTC.